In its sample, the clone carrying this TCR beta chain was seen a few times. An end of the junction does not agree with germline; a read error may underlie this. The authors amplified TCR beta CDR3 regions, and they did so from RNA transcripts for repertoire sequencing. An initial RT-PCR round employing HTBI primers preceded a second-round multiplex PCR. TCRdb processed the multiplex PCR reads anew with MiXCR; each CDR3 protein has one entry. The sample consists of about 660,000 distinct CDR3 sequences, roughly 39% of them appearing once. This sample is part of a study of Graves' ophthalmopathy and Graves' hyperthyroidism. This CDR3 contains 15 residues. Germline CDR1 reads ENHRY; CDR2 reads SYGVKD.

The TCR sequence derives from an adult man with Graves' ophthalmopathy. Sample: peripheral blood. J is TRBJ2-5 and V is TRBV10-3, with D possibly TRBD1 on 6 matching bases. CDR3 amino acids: CASSYVGAGKETQYF. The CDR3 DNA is TGTGCCAGCAGTTACGTGGGGGCAGGCAAAGAGACCCAGTACTTC.